This T cell receptor beta chain is from a study of T cell responses to AZD1222 COVID-19 vaccine. Germline V gene data show CDR1 as DFQATT and CDR2 as SNEGSKA (reference sequence). The CDR3 extends over 11 amino acids. V gave up 6 bases and J gave up 6 bases, with 11 bases separating them. This clone was seen a few times. The antigen is unknown. The same CDR3 is also encoded by other DNA sequences in this sample. Study conclusions and caveats: Only five to seven individuals given AZD1222 were seropositive at baseline. Regions 160-218 and 743-854 held dominance among vaccine-associated CD4 TCRs, which spanned spike. It should be noted that donors were predominantly white British and more often female, and clonal diversity was possibly underestimated.

Sequencing was performed with immunoSEQ multiplex PCR; in TCRdb, only in-frame clones are kept and a portion is missing. The sample shows over 150,000 clones, 92% of them seen only once. The specimen was peripheral blood, collected on day 0 of MenACWY control vaccination. The clonotype originates from an adult in good health. This sequence joins TRBV20-1 and TRBJ1-2; no firm D call. This CDR3 is CSASAGNGYTF. As DNA, the CDR3 is TGCAGTGCCTCGGCGGGTAATGGCTACACCTTC.